These 12 T cell receptor beta chains came from one sample sequenced in a study of blood T cell repertoires in COVID-19. The table came from immunoSEQ multiplex PCR; TCRdb's copy has only in-frame clones and leaves some out. The sample holds 180,000 or so clones, about nine tenths seen once. Sequencing used PBMCs or T cells enriched from blood (not recorded which). These receptor sequences come from a woman aged 18-29 years who had recovered from COVID-19.

This sequence joins TRBV12-5 and TRBJ2-1; the D gene is possibly TRBD2 (6 bases). Trimming shortened V by 2 bases and J by 9 bases, and 14 bases separated the two germline ends. Germline V gene data show CDR1 as LGHNT and CDR2 as FRNRAP. This CDR3 contains 14 residues. CDR3 in DNA: TGTGCTAGTGGTTTGTATTTTAGGGGAGGTGAGCAGTTCTTC. This translates into CASGLYFRGGEQFF.

The V gene is TRBV25-1, the J gene TRBJ2-2, with 9 bases identical to TRBD2. CDR3 length: 14 residues. Germline assignment: CDR1 MGHDK and CDR2 SYGVNS. With V trimmed by 6 bases and J by 1 base, 0 bases remained unmatched. The CDR3 loop reads CASRTSGNTGELFF. As DNA, the CDR3 is TGTGCCAGCAGGACTAGCGGGAACACCGGGGAGCTGTTTTTT.

This clone has a handful of counts. The chain is built from TRBV7-3 and TRBJ2-2; unclear D gene. V lost 5 bases to trimming and J lost 0 bases, with 7 bases between them. Germline V CDR1 and CDR2: SGHTA, FQGTGA. The CDR3 length is 14 residues. CDR3 coding DNA: TGTGCCAGCAGCCTGACTTCGAACACCGGGGAGCTGTTTTTT. Its translation is CASSLTSNTGELFF.

The chain is built from TRBV28 and TRBJ1-2; D is undetermined. The CDR3 covers 16 residues. Trimming stripped 5 bases from V and 5 bases from J, with 21 bases between. The germline V gene encodes CDR1 MDHEN and CDR2 SYDVKM. The CDR3 protein is CASSVEITRSWYGYTF. The CDR3 DNA reads as TGTGCCAGCAGTGTCGAGATAACAAGGAGTTGGTATGGCTACACCTTC.

The chain uses TRBV9 and TRBJ2-1; TRBD1 might be the D (5 bases). With 4 bases removed from V and 6 bases from J, the gap between germline ends came to 11 bases. In germline, CDR1 is SGDLS, CDR2 YYNGEE. This CDR3 has 13 residues. CDR3 amino acids: CASSITGSNEQFF. In nucleotides, the CDR3 is TGTGCCAGCAGCATTACAGGATCCAATGAGCAGTTCTTC.

This chain uses TRBV4-1 with TRBJ2-2; D not certain. CDR1 is MGHRA, CDR2 YSYEKL, per germline. V dropped 4 bases and J dropped 4 bases, with 13 bases sitting between them. CDR3 length: 15 amino acids. The CDR3: CASSPQLNPTGELFF. The CDR3 bases are TGCGCCAGCAGCCCGCAACTGAATCCCACCGGGGAGCTGTTTTTT.

This clone has more than one count but fewer than ten. The V call is TRBV19, the J call TRBJ2-5; TRBD2 aligns across 12 bases. The CDR3 length is 15 residues. V shed 2 bases and J 5 bases; nucleotides not matched to a gene: 3. Germline loops: CDR1 LNHDA, CDR2 SQIVND (reference sequence). CDR3 nucleotide sequence: TGTGCCAGTAGTATACTAGCGGGAGGGGTGGAGACCCAGTACTTC. This gives the protein CASSILAGGVETQYF.

This clone was counted a few times. The chain employs TRBV6-6 and TRBJ1-5; tentatively, D is TRBD1 (5 bases). The CDR3 extends over 15 amino acids. Per germline, CDR1 MNHNY and CDR2 SVGAGI (reference sequence). Trimming shortened V by 3 bases and J by 6 bases, and 15 bases separated the two germline ends. The CDR3 here is CASSYPGRGLQPQHF. The CDR3 DNA follows: TGTGCCAGCAGTTATCCAGGGCGGGGACTTCAGCCCCAGCATTTT.

The V call is TRBV4-1, the J call TRBJ2-2; 10 bases match TRBD1. Trimming removed 3 bases from V and 0 bases from J; junction bases left unmatched: 4. The germline V gene encodes CDR1 MGHRA and CDR2 YSYEKL. The CDR3 extends over 17 amino acids. In DNA, the CDR3 is TGCGCCAGCAGCCACTTCGGACAGGGGGCGAACACCGGGGAGCTGTTTTTT. It specifies CASSHFGQGANTGELFF.

The chain uses TRBV9 and TRBJ1-6; 8 bases match TRBD1. This CDR3 is built from 14 residues. V gave up 4 bases and J gave up 13 bases; unmatched junction bases: 10. The germline V gene has CDR1 SGDLS and CDR2 YYNGEE. The CDR3 nucleotides read TGTGCCAGCAGCCCGACAGGGGCTGGTGCCCCCCTCCACTTT. Protein sequence: CASSPTGAGAPLHF. The whole variable domain, filled in from reference TRBV9 and TRBJ1-6, reads DSGVTQTPKHLITATGQRVTLRCSPRSGDLSVYWYQQSLDQGLQFLIQYYNGEERAKGNILERFSAQQFPDLHSELNLSSLELGDSALYFCASSPTGAGAPLHFGNGTRLTVT.

The rearrangement links TRBV7-9 to TRBJ1-1; 12 nucleotides agree with TRBD1. Germline V gene lookup returns CDR1 SEHNR and CDR2 FQNEAQ (reference sequence). The CDR3 is 16 amino acids. V lost 5 bases to trimming and J lost 1 base; unmatched junction nucleotides: 5. CDR3 bases: TGTGCCAGCAGCGGGGACAGGGGGCAGGGGAACACTGAAGCTTTCTTT. As protein: CASSGDRGQGNTEAFF.

The chain joins TRBV6-5 to TRBJ2-7; D is possibly TRBD2 (6 bases). Per germline, CDR1 MNHEY and CDR2 SVGAGI. The germline V and J ends were trimmed by 6 bases and 3 bases, with 6 bases remaining between them. The CDR3 has 11 residues. CDR3 sequence (DNA): TGTGCCAGCAGGGGAGGCTACGAGCAGTACTTC. Its protein product is CASRGGYEQYF.